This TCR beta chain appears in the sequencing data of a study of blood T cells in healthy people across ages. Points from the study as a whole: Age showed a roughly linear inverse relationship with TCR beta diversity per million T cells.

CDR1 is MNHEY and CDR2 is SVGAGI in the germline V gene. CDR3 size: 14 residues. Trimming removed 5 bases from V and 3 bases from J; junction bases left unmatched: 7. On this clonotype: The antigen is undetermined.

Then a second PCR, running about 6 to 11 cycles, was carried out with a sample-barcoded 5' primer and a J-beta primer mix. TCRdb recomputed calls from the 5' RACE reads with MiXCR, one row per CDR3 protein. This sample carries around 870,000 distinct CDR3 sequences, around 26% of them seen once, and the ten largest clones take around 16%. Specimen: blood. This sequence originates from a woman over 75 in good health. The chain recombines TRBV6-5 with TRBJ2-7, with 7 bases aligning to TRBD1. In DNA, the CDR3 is TGTGCCAGCAGTAGGGACAGAAGTTTCTACGAGCAGTACTTC. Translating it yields CASSRDRSFYEQYF.